The 25 T cell receptor beta chains given below trace back to one sample, sequenced in a study of cytomegalovirus exposure and HLA in healthy donors. PCR employed 60 Vbeta and 13 Jbeta primers. Data came from immunoSEQ multiplex PCR; TCRdb stores just in-frame clones and leaves some out. The sample holds about 170,000 clones; around 80% are singletons and the top ten take roughly 4.7%. Sequenced input: PBMCs. The source of these receptors is a woman between 50 and 59 years old in good health and CMV-seropositive.

This rearrangement joins TRBV27 to TRBJ1-2, with 12 bases identical to TRBD1. The CDR3 has 15 amino acids. The germline V gene encodes CDR1 MNHEY and CDR2 SMNVEV (reference sequence). V lost 3 bases and J lost 7; bases outside the gene matches: 6. Here the CDR3 DNA reads TGTGCCAGCAGTTTTGGGACAGGGGGCGCGGGTGGCTACACCTTC. It codes for CASSFGTGGAGGYTF.

This clone was seen only once. This sequence joins TRBV5-8 and TRBJ2-7, with TRBD1 matching 8 bases. With 6 bases clipped from V and 2 bases from J, the junction kept 19 bases outside the gene matches. The CDR3 is 18 amino acids. CDR1 is SGHTS and CDR2 is YDEGEE in the germline V gene. As DNA, the CDR3 is TGTGCCAGCACCTACCCGGTAGGGACAGGACTATTAACCTACGAGCAGTACTTC. The encoded protein is CASTYPVGTGLLTYEQYF.

This clone was detected only a few times. The genes are TRBV14 and TRBJ1-6; no clear D. This CDR3 is 14 amino acids long. The ends were cut back, 4 bases at V and 4 bases at J, with 8 bases in the middle. CDR1 and CDR2 (germline): SGHDN, FVKESK. The CDR3 coding sequence is TGTGCCAGCAGCCCGGAACAGTATAATTCACCCCTCCACTTT. Translated: CASSPEQYNSPLHF.

The chain combines TRBV5-6 with TRBJ2-5; tentative D call: TRBD1 (5 bases). The CDR3 consists of 15 residues. Trimming left V 1 base short and J 2 bases short, with 12 bases between. Per the germline V gene, CDR1 is SGHDT and CDR2 is YYEEEE. The CDR3 sequence is CASSLISGLQETQYF. The CDR3 DNA reads TGTGCCAGCAGCTTGATATCAGGGCTTCAAGAGACCCAGTACTTC.

The rearrangement uses TRBV28 and TRBJ1-5; D might be TRBD1 (5 bases). This CDR3 is 19 amino acids long. Germline V lookup: CDR1 MDHEN, CDR2 SYDVKM. Between the trimmed V and J ends, which lost 5 bases and 2 bases, there was a span of 25 bases. The CDR3 loop reads CASSRPPWKGARGNQPQHF. As DNA, the CDR3 is TGTGCCAGCAGTCGTCCACCCTGGAAAGGGGCACGGGGCAATCAGCCCCAGCATTTT.

V gene TRBV28 combines with J gene TRBJ1-5; no definite D call. Germline values: CDR1 MDHEN, CDR2 SYDVKM. CDR3 size: 14 residues. The V end was cut by 5 bases, the J end by 2 bases, with 10 bases between. CDR3 residues: CASSAGFGNQPQHF. The DNA of the CDR3 is TGTGCCAGCAGTGCGGGGTTTGGCAATCAGCCCCAGCATTTT.

This chain links TRBV18 with TRBJ2-7; D is perhaps TRBD2 (6 bases). Trimming shortened V by 8 bases and J by 1 base, and 18 bases separated the two germline ends. Germline V CDR1 and CDR2: KGHSH, LQKENI. This CDR3 contains 15 residues. As DNA, the CDR3 is TGTGCCAGCCAACTCCTGGGGGGACTGTCCTACGAGCAGTACTTC. It codes for CASQLLGGLSYEQYF.

As to this clone: Mismatch with germline at one junction end may stem from a read error. This sequence joins TRBV14 and TRBJ2-1; D gene uncertain. Germline V gene data show CDR1 as SGHDN and CDR2 as FVKESK. This CDR3 contains 13 residues. As DNA, the CDR3 is TGTGCCAGCAGCCAAGGCATTAAGACTCCGAGGCTCTTC. It specifies CASSQGIKTPRLF.

This clone was seen a single time. CDR3 amino acids: CASSEGSGFGTGELFF. CDR3 in DNA: TGTGCCAGCAGTGAAGGGTCAGGGTTTGGCACCGGGGAGCTGTTTTTT. The chain is built from TRBV2 and TRBJ2-2; D possibly corresponds to TRBD1 (5 bases). CDR1 is SNHLY, CDR2 FYNNEI, per germline. The CDR3 sequence is 16 residues long. V was shortened by 1 base and J by 4 bases, with 13 bases between the two germline ends.

Worth noting for this clone: Relative to the germline gene, one junction end is altered; a read error may explain this. The rearrangement uses TRBV7-9 and TRBJ1-3; no clear D gene. This CDR3 comprises 15 residues. The germline CDR1 and CDR2 sequences are SEHNR and FQNEAQ (reference sequence). The CDR3 bases are TGTTCCAGCAGCTTAGACTTACAGCCCGGAAACACCATATATTTT. It is translated as CSSSLDLQPGNTIYF. Full variable domain (missing parts from reference TRBV7-9 and TRBJ1-3): DTGVSQNPRHKITKRGQNVTFRCDPISEHNRLYWYRQTLGQGPEFLTYFQNEAQLEKSRLLSDRFSAERPKGSFSTLEIQRTEQGDSAMYLCSSSLDLQPGNTIYFGEGSWLTVV.

In its sample, this clone was seen a few times. The chain carries TRBV4-2 and TRBJ1-1; D may be TRBD1 (6 bases). The CDR3 totals 18 residues. V was pared by 6 bases and J by 1 base, with 24 bases between. The germline V gene encodes CDR1 LGHNA and CDR2 YNFKEQ. The CDR3 protein is CASSPIVPNRVRNTEAFF. DNA of the CDR3: TGTGCCAGCAGTCCAATCGTCCCGAACAGGGTGAGGAACACTGAAGCTTTCTTT.

The rearrangement joins TRBV4-2 to TRBJ2-3; 13 bases map to TRBD2. CDR1 is LGHNA and CDR2 is YNFKEQ in the germline V gene. V shed 0 bases and J 3 bases; nucleotides not matched to a gene: 12. The CDR3 runs 20 residues. The CDR3 DNA reads as TGTGCCAGCAGCCAAGAAGAAACTAGCGGGGGGGTGGTTTCAACAGATACGCAGTATTTT. Its protein is CASSQEETSGGVVSTDTQYF.

This chain connects TRBV5-1 to TRBJ1-1; the D gene is possibly TRBD1 (5 bases). The length of the CDR3 is 12 residues. Germline V gene data show CDR1 as SGHRS and CDR2 as YFSETQ. Trimming removed 7 bases from V and 1 base from J, with 8 bases in between. The CDR3 DNA reads as TGCGCCAGCTCAAGGGGGAACACTGAAGCTTTCTTT. As protein: CASSRGNTEAFF.

V and J are TRBV7-2 and TRBJ1-1, with D possibly being TRBD1 (6 bases). The CDR3 extends over 14 amino acids. The V and J ends lost 5 bases and 5 bases respectively, with 15 bases between them. CDR1 is SGHTA, CDR2 FQGNSA, per germline. CDR3 amino acids: CASSQTRGGTEAFF. For the CDR3, the DNA is TGTGCCAGCAGCCAGACAAGGGGGGGAACTGAAGCTTTCTTT.

This chain joins TRBV30 and TRBJ1-2, with TRBD1 matching over 8 bases. This CDR3 region has 13 residues. Germline trimming cut 2 bases from V and 10 bases from J; bases unmatched to any gene: 9. Germline values: CDR1 GTSNPN, CDR2 SVGIG (reference sequence). CDR3 loop: CAWSSGQVGDYTF. The CDR3, as DNA: TGTGCCTGGAGTTCGGGACAGGTGGGAGACTACACCTTC.

The chain employs TRBV15 and TRBJ2-3, with 8 bases identical to TRBD2. V gave up 1 base and J gave up 4 bases; unmatched junction bases: 10. This CDR3 region has 17 residues. Germline V gene lookup returns CDR1 LNHNV and CDR2 YYDKDF (reference sequence). In nucleotides, the CDR3 is TGTGCCACCAGCAGAGGGGTCCGGGGGGGCCTTTCAGATACGCAGTATTTT. This sequence encodes CATSRGVRGGLSDTQYF.

V and J are TRBV7-9 and TRBJ2-5; tentatively, D is TRBD2 (5 bases). The CDR3 spans 13 residues. Germline V gene lookup returns CDR1 SEHNR and CDR2 FQNEAQ (reference sequence). V shed 2 bases and J shed 5 bases, with 9 bases lying between them. In DNA form, the CDR3 reads TGTGCCAGCAGCTTATGGGGAGCCGAGACCCAGTACTTC. The encoded protein is CASSLWGAETQYF.

This clone was found once. The CDR3 protein is CASSLTTGFTDTQYF. CDR3 DNA sequence: TGTGCCAGCAGCCTGACTACAGGGTTCACAGATACGCAGTATTTT. This chain links TRBV11-3 with TRBJ2-3, with a possible D match to TRBD1 (6 bases). The germline V gene has CDR1 SGHNT and CDR2 YENEEA. This CDR3 spans 15 amino acids. Trimming removed 5 bases from V and 2 bases from J, with 14 bases in between.

For the CDR3, the DNA is TGTGCCATCAGTGAGGGGGCTAGCGGGGGGTTTGGAGATACGCAGTATTTT. Residues: CAISEGASGGFGDTQYF. This chain connects TRBV10-3 to TRBJ2-3; 11 bases map to TRBD2. Trimming at V came to 2 bases and at J to 5 bases, leaving 9 bases not matched to a gene. CDR3 length equals 17 residues. Germline CDR1 ENHRY, CDR2 SYGVKD.

Concerning this clone itself: Its ends do not fully match the called genes, so a read error is possible. The V call is TRBV7-3, the J call TRBJ2-7; 15 bases fit TRBD2. The germline V gene has CDR1 SGHTA and CDR2 FQGTGA. This CDR3 comprises 14 residues. CDR3 sequence reads: CASSAGLAGGPLDF. The CDR3 DNA reads as TGTGCCAGCAGCGCCGGACTAGCGGGGGGGCCTTTGGACTTC.

CDR3 nucleotides: TGTGCCAGCAGCCAAGGACTAGCGGGTAGCACAGATACGCAGTATTTT. Translation: CASSQGLAGSTDTQYF. V gene TRBV6-4 combines with J gene TRBJ2-3; 11 bases are a match to TRBD2. From germline, CDR1 is MRHNA and CDR2 SNTAGT. J was trimmed by 0 bases and V by 6 bases; bases with no gene match: 5. The CDR3 has 16 amino acids.

DNA for the CDR3: TGTGCCAGCAGCTTAGACACAACTAATGAAAAACTGTTTTTT. Amino acids: CASSLDTTNEKLFF. The chain links TRBV11-2 to TRBJ1-4; no reliable D call. CDR3 length equals 14 residues. The germline V gene has CDR1 SGHAT and CDR2 FQNNGV. V lost 0 bases and J 0 bases, leaving 2 bases between the germline ends.

This sequence joins TRBV6-5 and TRBJ1-1; 9 nucleotides agree with TRBD1. Germline loops: CDR1 MNHEY, CDR2 SVGAGI. The CDR3 totals 14 residues. V lost 6 bases, J lost 5 bases, and 7 bases stayed unmatched. DNA for the CDR3: TGTGCCAGCAGCCGGGACAGGGAGAGGACTGAAGCTTTCTTT. Translated, it gives CASSRDRERTEAFF.

This clone came up a few times. The chain combines TRBV19 with TRBJ1-4; D call uncertain. The CDR3 runs to 13 residues. Between the trimmed V and J ends, which lost 2 bases and 5 bases, there was a span of 6 bases. The germline gives CDR1 LNHDA, CDR2 SQIVND (reference sequence). In DNA, the CDR3 is TGTGCCAGTAGTATAACTCGGAATGAAAAACTGTTTTTT. It encodes CASSITRNEKLFF.

The V and J genes are TRBV7-3 and TRBJ1-3; D perhaps matches TRBD1 (5 bases). V shed 3 bases and J shed 3 bases, with 9 bases lying between them. The CDR3 spans 14 residues. Germline V CDR1 and CDR2: SGHTA, FQGTGA. Here the CDR3 reads CASSFGRVGNTIYF. The CDR3 DNA reads TGTGCCAGCAGCTTCGGCAGGGTTGGAAACACCATATATTTT.